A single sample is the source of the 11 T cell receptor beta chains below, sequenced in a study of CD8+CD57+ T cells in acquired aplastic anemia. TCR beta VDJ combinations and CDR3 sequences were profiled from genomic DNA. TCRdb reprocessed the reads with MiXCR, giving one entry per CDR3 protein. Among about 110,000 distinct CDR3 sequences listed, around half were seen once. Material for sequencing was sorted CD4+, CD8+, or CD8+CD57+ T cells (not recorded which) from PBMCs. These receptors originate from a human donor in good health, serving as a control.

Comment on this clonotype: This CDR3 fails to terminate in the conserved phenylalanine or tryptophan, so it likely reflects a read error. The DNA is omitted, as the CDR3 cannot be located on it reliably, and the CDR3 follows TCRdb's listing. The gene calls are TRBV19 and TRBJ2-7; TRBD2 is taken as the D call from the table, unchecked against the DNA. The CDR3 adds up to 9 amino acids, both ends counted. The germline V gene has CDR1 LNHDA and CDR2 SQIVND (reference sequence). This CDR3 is CASSKPQGL.

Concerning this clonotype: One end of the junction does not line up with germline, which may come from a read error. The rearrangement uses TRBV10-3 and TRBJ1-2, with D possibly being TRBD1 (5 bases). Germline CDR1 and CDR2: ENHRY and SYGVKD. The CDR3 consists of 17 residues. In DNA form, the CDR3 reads TGTGCCAGCAGTGGGTGGGGGTCGGAGAAAACTAACTATGGCTACACCTTC. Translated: CASSGWGSEKTNYGYTF.

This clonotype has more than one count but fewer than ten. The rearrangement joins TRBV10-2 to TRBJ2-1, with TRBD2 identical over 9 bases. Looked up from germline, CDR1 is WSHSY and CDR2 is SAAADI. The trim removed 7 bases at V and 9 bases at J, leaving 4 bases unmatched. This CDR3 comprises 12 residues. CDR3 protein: CASNSGGLEQFF. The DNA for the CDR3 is TGCGCCAGCAATAGCGGGGGCCTTGAGCAGTTCTTC.

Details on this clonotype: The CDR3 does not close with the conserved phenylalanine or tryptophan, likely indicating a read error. In DNA form, the CDR3 reads TGTGCCAGCAGTGATTTGACAGGGGCGGGCACTGAAGCTTTCCTT. Its translation is CASSDLTGAGTEAFL. The chain links TRBV25-1 to TRBJ1-1; 8 positions agree with TRBD1. The CDR3 loop spans 15 amino acids. Germline trimming cut 3 bases from V and 4 bases from J; bases unmatched to any gene: 7. Germline assignment: CDR1 MGHDK and CDR2 SYGVNS.

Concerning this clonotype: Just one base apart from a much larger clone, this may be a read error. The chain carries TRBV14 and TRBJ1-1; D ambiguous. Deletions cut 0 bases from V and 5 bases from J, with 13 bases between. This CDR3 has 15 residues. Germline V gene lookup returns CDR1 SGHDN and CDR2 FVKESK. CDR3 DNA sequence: TGTGCCAGCAGCCAAGACGGGAGGAGTGTGACTGAAGCTTTCTTT. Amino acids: CASSQDGRSVTEAFF.

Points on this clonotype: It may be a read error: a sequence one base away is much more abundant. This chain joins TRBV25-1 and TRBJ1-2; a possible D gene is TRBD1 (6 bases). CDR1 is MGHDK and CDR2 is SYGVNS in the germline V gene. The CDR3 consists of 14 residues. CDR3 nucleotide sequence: TGTGCCTGCAGATTTTTACAGGGAAACTATGGCTACACCTTC. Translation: CACRFLQGNYGYTF.

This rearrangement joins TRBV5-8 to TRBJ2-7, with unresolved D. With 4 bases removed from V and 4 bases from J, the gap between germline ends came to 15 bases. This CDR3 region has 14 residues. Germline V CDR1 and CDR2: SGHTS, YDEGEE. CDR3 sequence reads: CASSPSGRMYEQYF. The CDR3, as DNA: TGTGCCAGCAGCCCTTCCGGGCGTATGTACGAGCAGTACTTC.

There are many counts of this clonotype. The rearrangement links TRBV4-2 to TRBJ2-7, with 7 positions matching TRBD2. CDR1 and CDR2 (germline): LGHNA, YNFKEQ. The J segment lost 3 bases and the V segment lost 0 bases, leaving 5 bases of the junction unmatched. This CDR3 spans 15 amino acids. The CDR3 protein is CASSQEVGGNYEQYF. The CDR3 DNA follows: TGTGCCAGCAGCCAAGAAGTGGGGGGGAACTACGAGCAGTACTTC.

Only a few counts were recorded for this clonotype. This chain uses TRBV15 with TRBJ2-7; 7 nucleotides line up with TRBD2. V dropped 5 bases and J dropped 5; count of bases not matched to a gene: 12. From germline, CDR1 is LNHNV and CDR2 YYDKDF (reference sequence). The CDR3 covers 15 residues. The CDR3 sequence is CATSRRNRGVNEQYF. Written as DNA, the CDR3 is TGTGCCACCAGCCGCCGTAATCGGGGGGTAAACGAGCAGTACTTC.

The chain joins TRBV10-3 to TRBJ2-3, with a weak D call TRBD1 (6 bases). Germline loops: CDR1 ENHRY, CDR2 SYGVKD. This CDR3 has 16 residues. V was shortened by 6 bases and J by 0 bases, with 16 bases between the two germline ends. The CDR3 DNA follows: TGTGCCATCAGAGGCCTGACAGGCGCCAGCACAGATACGCAGTATTTT. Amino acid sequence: CAIRGLTGASTDTQYF.

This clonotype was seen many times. The CDR3 nucleotides read TGTGCCAGCACCGATACGGTCTACTCTGGAAACACCATATATTTT. It codes for CASTDTVYSGNTIYF. V is TRBV6-6 and J is TRBJ1-3; no definite D call. V lost 7 bases and J lost 0, with 13 bases in between. Germline CDR1 reads MNHNY; CDR2 reads SVGAGI (reference sequence). The CDR3 loop spans 15 amino acids.